This T cell receptor beta chain derives from a study of blood T cell repertoires in COVID-19. At the level of the study: Acute and convalescent COVID-19 specimens originated in the United States, Italy and Spain.

CDR1 and CDR2 from the germline V gene are MGHRA and YSYEKL. The CDR3 extends over 15 amino acids. V lost 0 bases, J lost 2 bases, and 3 bases stayed unmatched. Sequencing was performed with immunoSEQ multiplex PCR; in TCRdb, only in-frame clones are kept and a portion is missing. Of about 100,000 clones detected, approximately 89% appear once; the ten largest clones hold 2.1%. The TCR comes from a man over 45 with active COVID-19. The sample taken for sequencing was peripheral blood. The V gene is TRBV4-1, the J gene TRBJ1-2; TRBD1 agrees at 7 bases. The CDR3: CASSQDTGANYGYTF. In DNA, the CDR3 is TGCGCCAGCAGCCAAGACACAGGGGCAAACTATGGCTACACCTTC.